This T cell receptor (beta chain) was sequenced for a study of T cell responses to AZD1222 COVID-19 vaccine. Findings and limits, study-wide: The study identified only a handful of AZD1222 recipients as seropositive at baseline. The study found Spike-specific TCR breadth and depth rose after two AZD1222 doses.

Per the germline V gene, CDR1 is ENHRY and CDR2 is SYGVKD. The CDR3 contains 18 residues. Trimming took 7 bases from V and 2 from J; bases not matched to a gene: 17. Comments on this clone: Its matching antigen is unknown.

The data were produced by immunoSEQ multiplex PCR, yet TCRdb's version contains in-frame clones alone and is incomplete. This table holds more than 55,000 clones, 89% found once. The clonotype was recovered from an adult who received the AZD1222 COVID-19 vaccine. The chain recombines TRBV10-3 with TRBJ2-3; 8 nucleotides line up with TRBD2. Source: peripheral blood, taken 28 days after the second AZD1222 dose. The CDR3 is CAITKNGGRPDITDTQYF. CDR3 nucleotide sequence: TGTGCCATCACGAAGAACGGCGGGAGGCCCGACATCACAGATACGCAGTATTTT.